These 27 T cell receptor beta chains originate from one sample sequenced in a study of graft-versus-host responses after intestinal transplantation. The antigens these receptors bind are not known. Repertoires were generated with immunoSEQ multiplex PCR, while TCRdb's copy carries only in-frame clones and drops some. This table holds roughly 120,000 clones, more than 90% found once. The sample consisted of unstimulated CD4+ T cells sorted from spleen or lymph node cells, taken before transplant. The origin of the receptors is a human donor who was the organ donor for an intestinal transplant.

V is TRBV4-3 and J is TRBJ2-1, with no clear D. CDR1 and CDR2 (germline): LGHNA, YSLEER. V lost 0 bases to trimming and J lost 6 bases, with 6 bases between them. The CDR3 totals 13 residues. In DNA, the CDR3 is TGCGCCAGCAGCCAAGATCGAGCCAATGAGCAGTTCTTC. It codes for CASSQDRANEQFF.

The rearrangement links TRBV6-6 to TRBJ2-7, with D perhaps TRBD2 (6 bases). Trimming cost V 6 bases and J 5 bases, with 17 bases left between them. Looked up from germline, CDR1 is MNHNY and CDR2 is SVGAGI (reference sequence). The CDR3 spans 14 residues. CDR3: CASSRAGTWDEQYF. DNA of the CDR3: TGTGCCAGCAGCCGCGCGGGGACTTGGGACGAGCAGTACTTC.

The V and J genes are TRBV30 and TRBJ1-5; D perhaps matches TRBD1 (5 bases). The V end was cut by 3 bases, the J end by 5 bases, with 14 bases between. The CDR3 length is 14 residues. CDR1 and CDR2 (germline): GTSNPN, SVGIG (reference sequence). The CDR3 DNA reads TGTGCCTGGAGCGCAAGGGGACCCTATCAGCCCCAGCATTTT. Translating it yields CAWSARGPYQPQHF.

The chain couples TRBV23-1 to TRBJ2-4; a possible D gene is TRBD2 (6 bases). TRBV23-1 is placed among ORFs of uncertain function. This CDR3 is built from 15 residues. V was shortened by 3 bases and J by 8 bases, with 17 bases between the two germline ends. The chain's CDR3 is CASSHCPGVGYIQYF. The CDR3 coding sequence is TGCGCCAGCAGTCATTGCCCGGGGGTTGGGTACATTCAGTACTTC.

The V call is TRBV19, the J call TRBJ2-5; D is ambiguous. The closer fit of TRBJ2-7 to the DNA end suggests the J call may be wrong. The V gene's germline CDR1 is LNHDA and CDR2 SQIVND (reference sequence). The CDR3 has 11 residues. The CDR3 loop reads CASGASYEQYF. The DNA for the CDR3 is TGTGCCAGTGGAGCTTCCTACGAGCAGTACTTC.

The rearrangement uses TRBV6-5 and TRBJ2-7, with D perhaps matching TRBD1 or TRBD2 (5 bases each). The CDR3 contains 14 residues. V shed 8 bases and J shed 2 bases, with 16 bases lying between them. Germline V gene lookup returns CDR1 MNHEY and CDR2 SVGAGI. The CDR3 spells CASSWDGTPYEQYF. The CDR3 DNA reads TGTGCCAGCTCCTGGGACGGGACCCCCTACGAGCAGTACTTC.

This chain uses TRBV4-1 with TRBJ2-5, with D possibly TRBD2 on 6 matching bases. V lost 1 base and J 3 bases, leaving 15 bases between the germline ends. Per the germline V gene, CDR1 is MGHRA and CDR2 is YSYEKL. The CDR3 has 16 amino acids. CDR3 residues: CASSQVTAGRKETQYF. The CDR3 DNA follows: TGCGCCAGCAGCCAAGTGACGGCAGGGAGGAAAGAGACCCAGTACTTC.

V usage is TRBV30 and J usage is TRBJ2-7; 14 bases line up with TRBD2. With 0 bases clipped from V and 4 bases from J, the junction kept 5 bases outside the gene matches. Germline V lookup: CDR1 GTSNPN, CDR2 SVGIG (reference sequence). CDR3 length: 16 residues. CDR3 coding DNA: TGTGCCTGGAGTGTATCCCGGACTAGCGGGAGGTACGAGCAGTACTTC. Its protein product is CAWSVSRTSGRYEQYF. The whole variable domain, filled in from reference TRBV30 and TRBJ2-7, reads SQTIHQWPATLVQPVGSPLSLECTVEGTSNPNLYWYRQAAGRGLQLLFYSVGIGQISSEVPQNLSASRPQDRQFILSSKKLLLSDSGFYLCAWSVSRTSGRYEQYFGPGTRLTVT.

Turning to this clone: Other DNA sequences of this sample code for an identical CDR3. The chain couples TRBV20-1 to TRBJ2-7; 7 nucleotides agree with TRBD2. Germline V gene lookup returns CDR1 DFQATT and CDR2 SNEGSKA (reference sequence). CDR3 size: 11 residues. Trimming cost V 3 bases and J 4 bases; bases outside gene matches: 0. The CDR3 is CSASGRYEQYF. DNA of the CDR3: TGCAGTGCTAGCGGGAGGTACGAGCAGTACTTC.

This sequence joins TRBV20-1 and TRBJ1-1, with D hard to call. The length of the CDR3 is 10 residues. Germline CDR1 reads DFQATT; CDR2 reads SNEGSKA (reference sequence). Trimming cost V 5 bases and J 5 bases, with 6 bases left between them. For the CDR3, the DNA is TGCAGTGCTCTCTCAACTGAAGCTTTCTTT. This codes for CSALSTEAFF.

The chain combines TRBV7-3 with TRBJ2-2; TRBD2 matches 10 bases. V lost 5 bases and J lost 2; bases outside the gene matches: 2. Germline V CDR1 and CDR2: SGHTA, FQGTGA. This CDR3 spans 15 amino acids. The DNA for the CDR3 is TGTGCCAGCAGCCCACTAGCGGGAAACACCGGGGAGCTGTTTTTT. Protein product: CASSPLAGNTGELFF.

CDR3 in amino acids: CASSIMRTGDEKLFF. CDR3 bases: TGTGCCAGTAGTATTATGAGGACAGGGGATGAAAAACTGTTTTTT. The chain joins TRBV19 to TRBJ1-4; TRBD1 agrees at 9 bases. Per germline, CDR1 LNHDA and CDR2 SQIVND (reference sequence). CDR3 size: 15 residues. The J segment lost 6 bases and the V segment lost 3 bases, leaving 5 bases of the junction unmatched.

CDR3 in DNA: TGTGCCATCGATAGAGGGGCAGCTTATGGAGCCGAGCAGTACTTC. The encoded protein is CAIDRGAAYGAEQYF. V gene TRBV2 combines with J gene TRBJ2-7; D may match TRBD1 or TRBD2 (5 bases each). CDR3 length: 15 residues. Trimming cost V 10 bases and J 6 bases, with 25 bases left between them. CDR1 SNHLY and CDR2 FYNNEI come from the germline V gene.

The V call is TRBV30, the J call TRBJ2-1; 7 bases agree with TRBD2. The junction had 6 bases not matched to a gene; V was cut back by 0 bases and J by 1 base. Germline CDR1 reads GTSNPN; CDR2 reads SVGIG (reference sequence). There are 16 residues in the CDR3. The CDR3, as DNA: TGTGCCTGGAGTGTACGGTGGGAGGGGTCCTACAATGAGCAGTTCTTC. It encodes CAWSVRWEGSYNEQFF.

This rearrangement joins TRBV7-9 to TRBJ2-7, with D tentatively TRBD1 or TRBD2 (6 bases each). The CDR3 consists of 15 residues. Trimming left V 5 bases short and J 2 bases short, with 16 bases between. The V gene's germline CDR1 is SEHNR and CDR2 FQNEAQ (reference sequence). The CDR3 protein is CASSLSGGGPYEQYF. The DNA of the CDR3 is TGTGCCAGCAGCCTAAGCGGAGGGGGACCCTACGAGCAGTACTTC. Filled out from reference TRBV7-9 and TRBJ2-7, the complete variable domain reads DTGVSQNPRHKITKRGQNVTFRCDPISEHNRLYWYRQTLGQGPEFLTYFQNEAQLEKSRLLSDRFSAERPKGSFSTLEIQRTEQGDSAMYLCASSLSGGGPYEQYFGPGTRLTVT.

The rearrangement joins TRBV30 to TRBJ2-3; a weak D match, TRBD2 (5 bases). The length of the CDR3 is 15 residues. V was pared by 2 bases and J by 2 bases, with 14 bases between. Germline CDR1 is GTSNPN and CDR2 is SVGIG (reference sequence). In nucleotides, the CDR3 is TGTGCCTGGAGTCAATCTGGACGGGACACAGATACGCAGTATTTT. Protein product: CAWSQSGRDTDTQYF.

CDR3 bases: TGTGCCAGCAGTGGCGGTTCTCCGACAGGGCAGGCCAAAAACATTCAGTACTTC. Its protein is CASSGGSPTGQAKNIQYF. The chain is built from TRBV6-4 and TRBJ2-4, with TRBD1 matching over 7 bases. CDR1 and CDR2 from the germline V gene are MRHNA and SNTAGT. CDR3 size: 18 residues. V lost 4 bases to trimming and J lost 1 base; unmatched junction nucleotides: 13.

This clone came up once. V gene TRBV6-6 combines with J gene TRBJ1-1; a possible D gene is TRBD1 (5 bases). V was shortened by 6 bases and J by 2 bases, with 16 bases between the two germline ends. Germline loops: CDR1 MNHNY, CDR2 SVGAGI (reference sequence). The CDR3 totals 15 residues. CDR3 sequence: CASSPGGFLNTEAFF. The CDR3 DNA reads TGTGCCAGCAGCCCCGGGGGGTTCTTAAACACTGAAGCTTTCTTT.

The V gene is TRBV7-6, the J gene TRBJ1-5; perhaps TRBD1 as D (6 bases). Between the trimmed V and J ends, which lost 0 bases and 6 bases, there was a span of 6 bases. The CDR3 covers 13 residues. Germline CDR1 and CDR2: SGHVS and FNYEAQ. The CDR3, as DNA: TGTGCCAGCAGCTTAGCAGGGGGTCAGCCCCAGCATTTT. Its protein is CASSLAGGQPQHF.

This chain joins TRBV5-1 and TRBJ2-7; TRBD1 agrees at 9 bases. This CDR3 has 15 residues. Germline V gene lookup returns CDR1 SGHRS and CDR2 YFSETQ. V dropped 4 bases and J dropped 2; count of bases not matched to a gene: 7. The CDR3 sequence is CASSPLDRGAYEQYF. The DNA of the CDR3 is TGCGCCAGCAGCCCATTGGACAGGGGAGCCTACGAGCAGTACTTC.

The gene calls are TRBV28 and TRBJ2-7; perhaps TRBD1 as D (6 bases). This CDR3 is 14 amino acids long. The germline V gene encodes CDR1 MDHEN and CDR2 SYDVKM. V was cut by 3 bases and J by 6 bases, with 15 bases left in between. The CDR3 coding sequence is TGTGCCAGCAGTTTTGCAGGGGTTGTCGGCGAGCAGTACTTC. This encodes CASSFAGVVGEQYF.

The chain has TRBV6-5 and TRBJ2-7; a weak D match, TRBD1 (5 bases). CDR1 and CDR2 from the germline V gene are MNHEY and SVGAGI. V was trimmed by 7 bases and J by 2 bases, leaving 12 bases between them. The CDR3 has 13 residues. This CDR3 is CASTEGVPYEQYF. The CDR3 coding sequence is TGTGCCAGCACCGAAGGGGTTCCCTACGAGCAGTACTTC.

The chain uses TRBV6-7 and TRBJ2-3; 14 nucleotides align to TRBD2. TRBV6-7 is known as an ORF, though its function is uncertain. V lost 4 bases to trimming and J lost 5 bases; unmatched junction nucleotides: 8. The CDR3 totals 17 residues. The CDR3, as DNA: TGTGCCAGCAGTTCCGAGACTAGCGGGAGGGTGAAAGATACGCAGTATTTT. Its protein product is CASSSETSGRVKDTQYF.

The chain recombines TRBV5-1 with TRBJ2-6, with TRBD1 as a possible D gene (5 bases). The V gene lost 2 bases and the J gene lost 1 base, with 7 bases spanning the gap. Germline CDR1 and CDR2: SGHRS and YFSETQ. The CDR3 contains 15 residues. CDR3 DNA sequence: TGCGCCAGCAGCTTAACAGGATCTGGGGCCAACGTCCTGACTTTC. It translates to CASSLTGSGANVLTF. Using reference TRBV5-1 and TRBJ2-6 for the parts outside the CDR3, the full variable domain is KAGVTQTPRYLIKTRGQQVTLSCSPISGHRSVSWYQQTPGQGLQFLFEYFSETQRNKGNFPGRFSGRQFSNSRSEMNVSTLELGDSALYLCASSLTGSGANVLTFGAGSRLTVL.

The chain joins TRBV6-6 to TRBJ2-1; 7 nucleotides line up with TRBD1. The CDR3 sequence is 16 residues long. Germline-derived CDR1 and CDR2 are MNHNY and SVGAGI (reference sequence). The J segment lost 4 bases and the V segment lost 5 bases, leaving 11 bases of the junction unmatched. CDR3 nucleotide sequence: TGTGCCAGCAGTCAATATACTGAGGGACAGTACAATGAGCAGTTCTTC. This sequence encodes CASSQYTEGQYNEQFF.

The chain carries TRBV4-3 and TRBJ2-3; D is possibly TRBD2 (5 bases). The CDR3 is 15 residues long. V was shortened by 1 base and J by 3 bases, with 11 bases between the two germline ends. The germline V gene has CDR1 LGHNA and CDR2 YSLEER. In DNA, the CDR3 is TGCGCCAGCAGCCAAGTCATGTGGGAGACAGATACGCAGTATTTT. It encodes CASSQVMWETDTQYF.

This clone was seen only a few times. The CDR3 here is CASSLFQGGNTEAFF. The CDR3 DNA sequence: TGTGCCAGCAGCTTATTCCAGGGGGGAAACACTGAAGCTTTCTTT. The chain carries TRBV7-9 and TRBJ1-1; 7 nucleotides agree with TRBD1. The V gene's germline CDR1 is SEHNR and CDR2 FQNEAQ (reference sequence). V shed 2 bases, J shed 2 bases, and the junction held 5 bases outside the gene matches. The CDR3 has 15 residues.